This TCR beta chain was obtained from a study of blood T cells in healthy people across ages. Study results and limitations: It was held that the diversity estimates obtained from one million T cells were underestimates. Among long-lived donors, naive CD4+ cells were more numerous and diversity higher than in aged donors.

CDR1 is DFQATT, CDR2 SNEGSKA, per germline (reference sequence). The CDR3 consists of 15 residues. Trimming at V came to 1 base and at J to 3 bases, leaving 4 bases not matched to a gene. PBMCs were isolated at a quantity of at least 7 million per sample. It was with a sample-barcoded 5' primer and a J-beta primer mix that a second PCR of roughly 6 to 12 cycles was run. From the 5' RACE reads, TCRdb called clonotypes with MiXCR, one entry per CDR3 protein. The table has roughly 800,000 distinct CDR3 sequences, roughly 25% seen once. Points on this clonotype: Its antigen is currently unknown.

This sample was also put to use in a study of T cells of mothers and their children.

The V call is TRBV20-1, the J call TRBJ2-1; 9 bases match TRBD1. The sample comprised blood. This sequence was found in a boy aged 10-17 years in good health. CDR3 protein: CSARGGQGYYNEQFF. The CDR3 bases are TGCAGTGCTAGAGGGGGACAGGGCTACTACAATGAGCAGTTCTTC.